These 9 T cell receptor beta chains were all obtained from the same sample, sequenced in a study of cytomegalovirus exposure and HLA in healthy donors. With 60 Vbeta and 13 Jbeta primers, the PCR was carried out. Clones were read by immunoSEQ multiplex PCR, and TCRdb kept only the in-frame ones, dropping some. The top ten clones hold 4.5% to 6% of a sample with some 95,000 clones, roughly three quarters of them seen once. Sequencing was done on a sample of PBMCs. The receptor set was obtained from a woman aged 40 to 55 in good health and CMV-seronegative.

CDR3: CASTSGQGANSGNTIYF. The DNA of the CDR3 is TGCGCCAGCACCTCGGGACAGGGGGCGAATTCTGGAAACACCATATATTTT. The J gene is TRBJ1-3, the V gene TRBV5-1; 12 nucleotides align to TRBD1. J gave up 1 base and V 6 bases, and 8 bases lay outside the gene matches. The CDR3 has 17 amino acids. Germline CDR1 SGHRS, CDR2 YFSETQ.

Points on this clone: At the DNA level, this CDR3 is encoded by other sequences in the same sample as well. The chain carries TRBV18 and TRBJ1-1; tentative D call: TRBD1 (6 bases). V dropped 6 bases and J dropped 1 base, with 9 bases sitting between them. Germline loops: CDR1 KGHSH, CDR2 LQKENI. The CDR3 is 13 residues long. This CDR3 reads CASSPGQNTEAFF. The CDR3 DNA sequence: TGTGCCAGCTCCCCGGGACAGAACACTGAAGCTTTCTTT.

Turning to this clone: One end of the junction fails to match germline, which may point to a read error. This sample includes further DNA sequences coding for the same CDR3. The chain employs TRBV6-1 and TRBJ1-2; 12 nucleotides align to TRBD1. Germline V gene sequence: CDR1 MNHNS, CDR2 SASEGT. The CDR3 has 15 residues. DNA for the CDR3: TGTGCCGGACAAGTACTGGGACAGGGGGCCTATGGGTACACCTTC. Translated: CAGQVLGQGAYGYTF.

This chain links TRBV15 with TRBJ2-7, with D maybe TRBD2 (6 bases). The ends were cut back, 9 bases at V and 0 bases at J, with 12 bases in the middle. The CDR3 spans 13 residues. CDR1 is LNHNV, CDR2 YYDKDF, per germline (reference sequence). The CDR3 protein is CATALASSYEQYF. CDR3 DNA sequence: TGTGCCACGGCGCTAGCGTCCTCCTACGAGCAGTACTTC.

J is TRBJ1-1 and V is TRBV7-9, with D hard to call. Germline CDR1 SEHNR, CDR2 FQNEAQ (reference sequence). V was shortened by 2 bases and J by 6 bases, with 10 bases between the two germline ends. CDR3 length: 13 amino acids. The CDR3 DNA follows: TGTGCCAGCAGCTTACGAGGGTTGGCTGAAGCTTTCTTT. This encodes CASSLRGLAEAFF.

V usage is TRBV4-1 and J usage is TRBJ2-7; the D is unclear. Germline lookup yields CDR1 MGHRA and CDR2 YSYEKL. CDR3 length: 16 amino acids. The germline V and J ends were trimmed by 2 bases and 6 bases, with 20 bases remaining between them. CDR3 sequence reads: CASSQSLVAFPGEQYF. For the CDR3, the DNA is TGCGCCAGCAGCCAAAGTCTGGTAGCCTTTCCGGGCGAGCAGTACTTC.

V is TRBV5-8 and J is TRBJ2-1, with a weak D call TRBD2 (7 bases). Germline CDR1 reads SGHTS; CDR2 reads YDEGEE. The CDR3 has 15 residues. Trimming left V 7 bases short and J 5 bases short, with 19 bases between. The CDR3 DNA follows: TGTGCCAGCTTGGAGGGGGGGGCAGGGAACAATGAGCAGTTCTTC. Its translation: CASLEGGAGNNEQFF.

This clone was observed a single time. An end of the junction differs from the germline gene, which may be a read error. The V gene is TRBV18, the J gene TRBJ2-2, with TRBD2 matching 7 bases. Germline V gene sequence: CDR1 KGHSH, CDR2 LQKENI. The CDR3 spans 12 residues. The CDR3 spells CCGGPSTGELFF. In DNA form, the CDR3 reads TGCTGCGGGGGACCGAGCACCGGGGAGCTGTTTTTT.

The J gene is TRBJ2-5, the V gene TRBV4-1; a weak D match, TRBD1 (6 bases). Gene TRBJ2-7 matches the end of the DNA better, so the J call may be wrong. The CDR3 is made up of 15 amino acids. Germline V gene data show CDR1 as MGHRA and CDR2 as YSYEKL. The CDR3 spells CASSQEQGITYEQYF. CDR3 bases: TGCGCCAGCAGCCAAGAACAGGGCATCACCTACGAGCAGTACTTC.